The rows below give T cell receptor beta chains drawn from one sample of a study of T cells after yellow fever vaccination. TCRdb itself ran the 5' RACE reads through MiXCR, one entry per CDR3 protein. The table shows some 600,000 distinct CDR3 sequences, with 12% occurring only once. The sequencing here drew on PBMCs, taken on the day of the yellow fever booster vaccination. Receptors originate from a man aged 25 to 45 who received the YFV17D yellow fever vaccine. CDR3s include the opening cysteine and the closing phenylalanine or tryptophan. The order of the fields is J gene, V gene, CDR3 protein.

j_call: TRBJ1-2
v_call: TRBV19
cdr3_aa: CASSTTDRANYGYTF

j_call: TRBJ2-3
v_call: TRBV20-1
cdr3_aa: CSAMSPSGITDTQYF

j_call: TRBJ2-3
v_call: TRBV12-3/TRBV12-4
cdr3_aa: CASSKAGGGETQYF

j_call: TRBJ2-3
v_call: TRBV6-1
cdr3_aa: CASAQLAGGSGTQYF

j_call: TRBJ2-2
v_call: TRBV3-1
cdr3_aa: CASSRRGDTGELFF

j_call: TRBJ2-3
v_call: TRBV20-1
cdr3_aa: CSASRVRGESSTDTQYF

j_call: TRBJ1-2
v_call: TRBV13
cdr3_aa: CASSPYRGQDYGYTF

j_call: TRBJ1-4
v_call: TRBV12-3/TRBV12-4
cdr3_aa: CASTMGEKLFF

j_call: TRBJ2-2
v_call: TRBV7-2
cdr3_aa: CASSPGHQNTGELFF

j_call: TRBJ2-2
v_call: TRBV27
cdr3_aa: CASRSGGTGELFF

j_call: TRBJ2-1
v_call: TRBV19
cdr3_aa: CASALSGDSYNEQFF

j_call: TRBJ2-4
v_call: TRBV5-1
cdr3_aa: CASSLEGVKNIQYF

j_call: TRBJ2-3
v_call: TRBV6-1
cdr3_aa: CATRRRLTDTQYF

j_call: TRBJ2-2
v_call: TRBV2
cdr3_aa: CASSGEATTGELFF

j_call: TRBJ2-7
v_call: TRBV20-1
cdr3_aa: CSASSPRASDYEQYF

j_call: TRBJ2-1
v_call: TRBV5-1
cdr3_aa: CASSPLLAGDGGEQFF

j_call: TRBJ2-7
v_call: TRBV28
cdr3_aa: CASREGIVSQFLEQYF

j_call: TRBJ1-6
v_call: TRBV20-1
cdr3_aa: CSAPLYTGLDAPLHF

j_call: TRBJ2-6
v_call: TRBV5-1
cdr3_aa: CASSEWEGPYSGANVLTF

j_call: TRBJ2-2
v_call: TRBV6-1
cdr3_aa: CATRRGGFSGELFF

j_call: TRBJ2-7
v_call: TRBV5-4
cdr3_aa: CASSFPDRGVNEQYF

j_call: TRBJ2-2
v_call: TRBV7-2
cdr3_aa: CASSLFGTSGRTGELFF

j_call: TRBJ2-7
v_call: TRBV20-1
cdr3_aa: CSARDGLAVGNEQYF

j_call: TRBJ2-2
v_call: TRBV27
cdr3_aa: CATSYLIGTGIPGELFF

j_call: TRBJ2-1
v_call: TRBV20-1
cdr3_aa: CSARRGLAGGPVYNEQFF

j_call: TRBJ2-2
v_call: TRBV4-3
cdr3_aa: CASSQERGLAGVGELFF

j_call: TRBJ2-7
v_call: TRBV20-1
cdr3_aa: CSAIRLAGSYEQYF

j_call: TRBJ2-5
v_call: TRBV12-3/TRBV12-4
cdr3_aa: CATAGQGKLQETQYF

j_call: TRBJ1-4
v_call: TRBV3-1
cdr3_aa: CASSPHRETNEKLFF

j_call: TRBJ1-6
v_call: TRBV7-9
cdr3_aa: CASSFVAGSYSPLHF

j_call: TRBJ2-5
v_call: TRBV19
cdr3_aa: CASTPSGGRETQYF